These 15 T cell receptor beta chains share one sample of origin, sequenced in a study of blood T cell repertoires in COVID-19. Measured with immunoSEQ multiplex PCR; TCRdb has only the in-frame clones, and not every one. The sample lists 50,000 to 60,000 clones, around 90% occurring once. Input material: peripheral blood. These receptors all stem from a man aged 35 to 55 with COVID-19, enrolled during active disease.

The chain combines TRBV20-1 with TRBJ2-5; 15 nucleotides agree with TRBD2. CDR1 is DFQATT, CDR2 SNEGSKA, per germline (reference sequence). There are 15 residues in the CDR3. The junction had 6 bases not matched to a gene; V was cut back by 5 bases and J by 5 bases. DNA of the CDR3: TGCAGTGCTGGTGGGACTAGCGGGGGGCAGGAGACCCAGTACTTC. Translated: CSAGGTSGGQETQYF.

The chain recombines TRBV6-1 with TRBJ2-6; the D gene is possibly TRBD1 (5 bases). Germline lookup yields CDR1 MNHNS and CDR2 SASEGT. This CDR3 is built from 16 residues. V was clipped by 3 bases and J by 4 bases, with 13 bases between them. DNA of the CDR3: TGTGCCAGCAGTGAGTCCATAGGGGCAGGGGCCAACGTCCTGACTTTC. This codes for CASSESIGAGANVLTF.

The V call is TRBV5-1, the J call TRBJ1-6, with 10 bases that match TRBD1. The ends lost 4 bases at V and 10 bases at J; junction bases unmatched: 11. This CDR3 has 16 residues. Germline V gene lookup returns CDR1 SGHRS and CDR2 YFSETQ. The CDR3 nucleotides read TGCGCCAGCAGCACCGGGACAGGGGTTGAGAGATCACCCCTCCACTTT. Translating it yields CASSTGTGVERSPLHF.

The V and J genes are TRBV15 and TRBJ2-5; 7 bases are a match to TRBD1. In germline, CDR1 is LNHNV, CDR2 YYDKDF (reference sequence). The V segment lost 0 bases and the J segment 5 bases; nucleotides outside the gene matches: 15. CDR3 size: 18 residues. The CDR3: CATSRDLGSTGDRETQYF. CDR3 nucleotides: TGTGCCACCAGCAGAGACCTGGGGTCTACAGGGGATCGGGAGACCCAGTACTTC.

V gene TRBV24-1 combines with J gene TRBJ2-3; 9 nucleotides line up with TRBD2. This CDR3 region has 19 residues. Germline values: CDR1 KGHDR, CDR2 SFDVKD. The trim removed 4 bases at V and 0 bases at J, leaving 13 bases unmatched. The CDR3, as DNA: TGTGCCACCAGTGACACTCTACATTCTAGCGGGACTAGCACAGATACGCAGTATTTT. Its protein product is CATSDTLHSSGTSTDTQYF.

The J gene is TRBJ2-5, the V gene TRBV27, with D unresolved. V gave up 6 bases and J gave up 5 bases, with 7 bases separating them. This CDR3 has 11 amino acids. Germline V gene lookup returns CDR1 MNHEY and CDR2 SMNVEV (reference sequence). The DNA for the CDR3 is TGTGCCAGCAGCTCCCGGGAGACCCAGTACTTC. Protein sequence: CASSSRETQYF.

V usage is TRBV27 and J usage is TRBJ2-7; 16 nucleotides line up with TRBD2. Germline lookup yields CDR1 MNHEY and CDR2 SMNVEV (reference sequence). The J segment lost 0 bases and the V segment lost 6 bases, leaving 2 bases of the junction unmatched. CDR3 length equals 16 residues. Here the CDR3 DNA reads TGTGCCAGCAGGGGACTAGCGGGGGGGAACTCCTACGAGCAGTACTTC. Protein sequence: CASRGLAGGNSYEQYF.

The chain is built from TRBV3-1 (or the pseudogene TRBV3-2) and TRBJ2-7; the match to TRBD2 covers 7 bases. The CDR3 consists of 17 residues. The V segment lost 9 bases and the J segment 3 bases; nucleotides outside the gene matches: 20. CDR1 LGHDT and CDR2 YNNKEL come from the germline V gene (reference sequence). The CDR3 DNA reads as TGTGCCAGTTCCCAAAGGCCTGTTGGGCGGGGGAGCTACGAGCAGTACTTC. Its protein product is CASSQRPVGRGSYEQYF.

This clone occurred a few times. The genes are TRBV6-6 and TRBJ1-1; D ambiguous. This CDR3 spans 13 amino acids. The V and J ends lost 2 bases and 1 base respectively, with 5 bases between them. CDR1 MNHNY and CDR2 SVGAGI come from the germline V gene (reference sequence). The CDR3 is CASSYGENTEAFF. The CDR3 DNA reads TGTGCCAGCAGTTACGGAGAGAACACTGAAGCTTTCTTT.

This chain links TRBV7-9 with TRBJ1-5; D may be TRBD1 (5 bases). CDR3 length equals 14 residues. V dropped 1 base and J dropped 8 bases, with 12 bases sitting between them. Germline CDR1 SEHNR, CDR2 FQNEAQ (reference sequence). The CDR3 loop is CASSLDGGSEPQHF. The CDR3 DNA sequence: TGTGCCAGCAGCTTAGATGGGGGGTCGGAGCCCCAGCATTTT.

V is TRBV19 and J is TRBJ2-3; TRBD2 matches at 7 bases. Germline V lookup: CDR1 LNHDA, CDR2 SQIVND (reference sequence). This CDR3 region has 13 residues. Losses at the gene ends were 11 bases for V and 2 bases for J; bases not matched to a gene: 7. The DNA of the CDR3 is TGTGCCGTTGCTAGCGGCCACACAGATACGCAGTATTTT. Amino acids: CAVASGHTDTQYF.

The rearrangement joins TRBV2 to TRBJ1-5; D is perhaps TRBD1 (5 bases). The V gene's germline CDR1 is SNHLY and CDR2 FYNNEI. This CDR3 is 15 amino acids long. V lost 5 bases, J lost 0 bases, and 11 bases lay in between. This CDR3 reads CASSLGHASNQPQHF. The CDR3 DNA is TGTGCCAGCAGTCTTGGACATGCTAGCAATCAGCCCCAGCATTTT. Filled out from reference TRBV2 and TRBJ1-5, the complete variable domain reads EPEVTQTPSHQVTQMGQEVILRCVPISNHLYFYWYRQILGQKVEFLVSFYNNEISEKSEIFDDQFSVERPDGSNFTLKIRSTKLEDSAMYFCASSLGHASNQPQHFGDGTRLSIL.

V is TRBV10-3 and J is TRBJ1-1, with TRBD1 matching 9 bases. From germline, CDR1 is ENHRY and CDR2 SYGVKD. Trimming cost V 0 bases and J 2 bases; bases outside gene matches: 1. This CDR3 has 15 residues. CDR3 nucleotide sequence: TGTGCCATCAGTGAGTCAACAGGGGGCAACACTGAAGCTTTCTTT. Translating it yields CAISESTGGNTEAFF.

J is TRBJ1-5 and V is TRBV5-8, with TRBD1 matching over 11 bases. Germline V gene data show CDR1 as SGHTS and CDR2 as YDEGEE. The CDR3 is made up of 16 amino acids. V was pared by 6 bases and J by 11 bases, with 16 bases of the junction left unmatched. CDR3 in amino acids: CASTPGQGETRGAQHF. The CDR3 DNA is TGTGCCAGCACCCCGGGACAGGGGGAGACGAGGGGGGCCCAGCATTTT.

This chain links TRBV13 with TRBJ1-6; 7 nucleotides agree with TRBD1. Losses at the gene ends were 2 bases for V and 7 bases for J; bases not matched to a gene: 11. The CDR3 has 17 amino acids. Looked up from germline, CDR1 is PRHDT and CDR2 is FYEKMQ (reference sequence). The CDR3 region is CASSLSEGDRGNSPLHF. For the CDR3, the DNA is TGTGCCAGCAGCTTAAGTGAGGGGGACAGAGGAAATTCACCCCTCCACTTT.